This TCR beta chain came from a study of OX40 agonist ivuxolimab in advanced cancers. For the wider study: Ivuxolimab was an agonistic, fully human IgG2 monoclonal antibody directed against OX40 (CD134), a costimulatory receptor. Intravenous ivuxolimab was administered to patients every 2 weeks at six dose levels: 0.01, 0.1, 0.3, 1.5, 3 and 10 mg/kg. Of the approximately 50 dose-escalation patients, hepatocellular carcinoma was present in around 20, melanoma in roughly 15, renal cell carcinoma in 9 and head and neck cancer in 9. In the dose-escalation cohort, 82.7% of patients were male, and the mean age was around 60 years, with a range of about 20 to 79. Prior anti-PD-1, anti-PD-L1 or anti-CTLA-4 therapy was permitted, and approximately 39% of dose-escalation patients had received checkpoint inhibitors. Three dose-escalation patients achieved partial responses, one with hepatocellular carcinoma and two with cutaneous melanoma. The point of sequencing TCRbeta in the periphery was to test whether ivuxolimab changed TCR sequence diversity and drove clonal T-cell expansion. The paper reports the monotherapy dose-escalation portion (N of about 54 patients) of the phase I ivuxolimab trial. Study-wide conclusions, independent of this receptor: Low levels of normalized T-cell clonal expansion were also seen in some patients who did not respond. In partial responders in the 0.1-3.0 mg/kg groups, normalized peripheral clonal expansion was found to be among the lowest, especially among CD8+ T cells. After ivuxolimab, expanded clones were on average more numerous among CD8+ T cells than among CD4+ T cells. Which antigens the clonally expanded peripheral T cells were specific for was not determined. At doses from 0.1 to 3.0 mg/kg, clonal expansion was seen in both CD4+ and CD8+ blood T cells between baseline and week 6.

The count of this clone is one. Its binding antigen is unknown. It has no much larger one-base neighbor in the sample; base qualities were not kept. To sequence the TCRbeta CDR3 region, genomic DNA was isolated from the sorted cells. The immunoSEQ Assay was used to sequence the TCRbeta CDR3 regions. In its TCRdb copy, this immuneACCESS table keeps in-frame sequences only and misses some clones. Where compared with another copy, unresolved V genes explain less than half of these, and the others have no known cause. The table for this sample lists about 84,000 clones; over 65% of them were counted only once. In total, the top ten clones hold under 3.5% of the sample. The germline V gene yields SGDLS for CDR1 and YYNGEE for CDR2. V is reduced by 0 bases and J by 1 base, leaving a spacing of 7 bases between them. The CDR3 goes from the cysteine to the phenylalanine over 14 residues. Kept here is only the CDR3 DNA, which spans 42 bases and is read in frame from base 1.

Patients with autoimmune disease history or receiving systemic immunosuppression were excluded from the trial. Peripheral blood for TCR sequencing was drawn from every dose cohort at baseline, at cycle 4 day 1 and at cycle 7 day 1. Samples were obtained from an open-label, multicenter, first-in-human phase I dose-escalation trial of ivuxolimab. The trial enrolled adults with locally advanced or metastatic head and neck squamous cell, hepatocellular, melanoma or renal cell carcinoma. CD4+ and CD8+ T cells were sorted separately from peripheral blood before TCR sequencing. The clonotype originates from an adult with an advanced solid tumor such as melanoma, head and neck, liver or kidney cancer. The sample here was CD4+ or CD8+ T cells sorted from blood, taken in a trial of the OX40 agonist ivuxolimab. The chain employs TRBV9 and TRBJ1-1, and TRBD1 may be the D gene, going by 6 matching bases. The DNA sequence is TGTGCCAGCAGCGTAGGGGGGGCGAACACTGAAGCTTTCTTT. Translation gives CASSVGGANTEAFF. Reference TRBV9 and TRBJ1-1 genes cover what lies past the CDR3, so the full variable domain is DSGVTQTPKHLITATGQRVTLRCSPRSGDLSVYWYQQSLDQGLQFLIQYYNGEERAKGNILERFSAQQFPDLHSELNLSSLELGDSALYFCASSVGGANTEAFFGQGTRLTVV.